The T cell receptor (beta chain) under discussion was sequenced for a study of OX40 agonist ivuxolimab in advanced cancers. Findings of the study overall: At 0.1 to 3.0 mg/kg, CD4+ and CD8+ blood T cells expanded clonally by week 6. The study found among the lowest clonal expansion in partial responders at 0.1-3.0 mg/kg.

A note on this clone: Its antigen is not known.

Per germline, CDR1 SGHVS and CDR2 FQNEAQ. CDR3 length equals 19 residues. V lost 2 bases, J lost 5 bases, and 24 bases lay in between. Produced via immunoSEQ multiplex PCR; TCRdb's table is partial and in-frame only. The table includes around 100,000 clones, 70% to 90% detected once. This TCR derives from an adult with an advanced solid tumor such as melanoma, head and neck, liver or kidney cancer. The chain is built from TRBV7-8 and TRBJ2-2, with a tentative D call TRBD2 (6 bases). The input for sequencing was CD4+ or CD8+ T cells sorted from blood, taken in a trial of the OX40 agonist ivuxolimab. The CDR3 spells CASSLIRSAGTLVTGELFF. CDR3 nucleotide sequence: TGTGCCAGCAGCTTAATCAGGTCGGCGGGAACCCTTGTGACCGGGGAGCTGTTTTTT.